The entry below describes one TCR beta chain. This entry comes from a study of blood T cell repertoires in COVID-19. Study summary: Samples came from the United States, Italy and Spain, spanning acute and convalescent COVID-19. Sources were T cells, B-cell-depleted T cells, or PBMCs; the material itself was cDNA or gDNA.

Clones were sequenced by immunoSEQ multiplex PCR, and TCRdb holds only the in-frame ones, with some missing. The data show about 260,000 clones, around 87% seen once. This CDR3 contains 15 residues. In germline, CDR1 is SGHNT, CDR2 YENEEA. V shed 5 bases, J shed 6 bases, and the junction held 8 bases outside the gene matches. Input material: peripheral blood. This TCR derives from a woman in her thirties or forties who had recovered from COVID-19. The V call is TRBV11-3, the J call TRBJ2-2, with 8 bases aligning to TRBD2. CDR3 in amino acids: CASSPSAGGSGELFF. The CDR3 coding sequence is TGTGCCAGCAGCCCCTCCGCGGGGGGCTCCGGGGAGCTGTTTTTT.